The present T cell receptor (beta chain) was sequenced within a study of control samples from healthy donors and cancer patients. Trimming removed 5 bases from V and 6 bases from J; junction bases left unmatched: 8. The germline gives CDR1 MDHEN, CDR2 SYDVKM. CDR3 length: 15 residues. The protocol was immunoSEQ multiplex PCR, while the TCRdb copy is restricted to in-frame clones and leaves out a portion. The sample holds tens of thousands of clones, 70% to 90% seen once. The chain links TRBV28 to TRBJ2-1; 9 nucleotides match TRBD1. The clonotype comes from a woman aged 55-69 years with head and neck cancer. Material for sequencing was PBMCs. The CDR3 spells CASSPTGTGSNEQFF. As DNA, the CDR3 is TGTGCCAGCAGTCCAACCGGGACAGGGAGCAATGAGCAGTTCTTC.